This TCR beta chain was found in a study of shared clonotypes between healthy human individuals (dated by TCRdb to 2020 to 2022). Turning to the overall study: The cohort comprised two women and a few men aged 18 to 49 years. The study deeply sequenced blood TCR repertoires of about 5 healthy adults to estimate repertoire size and the extent of clonotype sharing between individuals. Libraries were prepared and TCR repertoires were sequenced by different laboratories using diverse techniques, in order to increase sequencing depth and limit assay-specific biases. Between about 0.8 and 9 billion PBMCs per donor were obtained by leukapheresis.

Using the deep immunoSEQ assay, multiplex PCR amplified TCR CDR3 regions from genomic DNA. Genomic DNA extracted from each cell subset was distributed evenly over all wells of several immunoSEQ 96-well plates, and each plate served as one replicate. For unsorted PBMC, roughly 0.3 ug genomic DNA, equal to 30,000 or so T cell genomes, was loaded into each replicate PCR. Ten immunoSEQ deep assay plates were used to sequence the unsorted PBMC genomic DNA. The purified libraries were quantified using a Qubit 3.0 fluorometer, sized with a Bioanalyzer 2100, and then quantified again using the KAPA Library Quantification kit. A separate single-read 150-cycle Illumina NextSeq 550 flow cell was used to sequence each immunoSEQ 96-well plate. The paper's processing steps were these. Because only junctional sequences without quality scores were contained in the immunoSEQ output, filtering matching that applied to full-length reads could not be performed. To assign V/J genes and CDR3, sequences were annotated using PyIR, a Python wrapper for IgBLAST v1.9, with IMGT germline references. Reads were filtered out if the reads had weak V/J assignments (E-value above 1e-6), no CDR3, stop codons, out-of-frame junctions, or ambiguous translated residues. V3J clonotypes were defined as sequences sharing the same inferred V gene, J gene, and CDR3 amino acid sequence. The percentage overlap between two repertoires was calculated by dividing the number of shared unique clonotypes by the size of the smaller repertoire. RTK rarefaction, the Chao1 estimator, and Recon v2.1 estimates of unobserved clonotypes were used to assess repertoire richness. This immuneACCESS table, as held by TCRdb, lists in-frame sequences with V and J called but not all clones. Of the missing ones, under half trace to an unresolved V gene in checked studies; the others have no known cause. The DNA gave D and trimming, while V, J and clone size come from that table. The sample table lists about 450,000 clones, roughly 80% of them with a count of one. About 12% of the sample is in the top ten clones.

The donors were healthy, HIV-negative adults who had no recently reported acute infections or vaccinations. Every donor was a Caucasian adult residing in Nashville, Tennessee, USA. For unsorted samples, 96 million or so PBMCs were counted, and genomic DNA was extracted using the QIAamp DNA Blood Mini kit. After blood collection by leukapheresis, PBMCs were isolated using Ficoll-Histopaque density gradient centrifugation and then cryopreserved in the vapor phase of liquid nitrogen. Overall study outcomes, separate from this receptor: Pairwise subsampling led to the expectation that sequencing depth would affect the degree of clonotype sharing among donors. The small number of donors limited the genetic and exposure-history diversity represented. Sampling was limited to blood, and TCR repertoires in tissue likely differ from TCR repertoires in blood.

On this clone itself: Its antigen is still unknown. Base-call qualities are not available, and no considerably larger clone is one nucleotide away.

In the germline V gene, CDR1 corresponds to LGHNA and CDR2 to YSLEER. Trimming costs V 1 base and J 0 bases, and their ends lie 10 bases apart. The CDR3 holds 16 amino acids from the cysteine to the phenylalanine. Only CDR3 DNA is held: 48 bases, read in frame from base 1. Sequences were obtained from PBMCs. This sequence was found in a woman aged 40 to 50 in good health. Some clones in this sample may be carry-over from other donors' samples. Rearrangement joined TRBV4-3 to TRBJ1-3; no D gene call is confident. The base sequence is TGCGCCAGCAGCCAAGTTCGGTTCAGCTCTGGAAACACCATATATTTT. Translated, it reads CASSQVRFSSGNTIYF.